The rows below give T cell receptor beta chains drawn from one sample of a study of T cell repertoires in cytomegalovirus infection. Each CDR3 protein is one row after TCRdb ran MiXCR on the reads. The sample has roughly 320,000 distinct CDR3 sequences, roughly a tenth seen once. Sequencing was carried out using PBMCs. The receptors come from a human donor in good health (CMV status not recorded). Some clones in this sample may be carry-over from other donors' samples. Both conserved end residues are part of each CDR3. Each record gives: V gene, D gene, clone size, J gene, CDR3 protein, CDR3 DNA. D genes are given only for firm matches. Clone size appears in some rows only: once, few, many, or a class for an expanded clone.

v_call: TRBV7-9; d_call: NA; clone_size: many; j_call: TRBJ1-2; cdr3_aa: CASSSRTDYGYTF; cdr3_nt: TGTGCCAGCAGCTCCCGGACAGACTATGGCTACACCTTC
v_call: TRBV7-3; d_call: TRBD2; clone_size: many; j_call: TRBJ2-1; cdr3_aa: CASSAGTSGGNEQFF; cdr3_nt: TGTGCCAGCAGCGCCGGGACTAGCGGGGGAAATGAGCAGTTCTTC
v_call: TRBV20-1; d_call: TRBD1; clone_size: many; j_call: TRBJ2-7; cdr3_aa: CSAARDRGGHEQYF; cdr3_nt: TGCAGTGCCGCCCGCGACAGGGGTGGCCACGAGCAGTACTTC
v_call: TRBV20-1; d_call: TRBD2; clone_size: few; j_call: TRBJ2-1; cdr3_aa: CSARLASGGTSSYNEQFF; cdr3_nt: TGCAGTGCTAGGTTGGCTAGCGGGGGGACCTCCTCCTACAATGAGCAGTTCTTC
v_call: TRBV20-1; d_call: NA; clone_size: many; j_call: TRBJ2-2; cdr3_aa: CSASDTGELFF; cdr3_nt: TGCAGTGCTAGCGACACCGGGGAGCTGTTTTTT
v_call: TRBV20-1; d_call: TRBD2; clone_size: few; j_call: TRBJ2-1; cdr3_aa: CSVPLAGVLRNEQFF; cdr3_nt: TGCAGTGTCCCACTAGCGGGGGTTCTCCGCAATGAGCAGTTCTTC
v_call: TRBV13; d_call: NA; clone_size: few; j_call: TRBJ2-7; cdr3_aa: CASSFLYEQYF; cdr3_nt: TGTGCCAGCAGCTTTTTATACGAGCAGTACTTC
v_call: TRBV18; d_call: TRBD2; clone_size: NA; j_call: TRBJ2-5; cdr3_aa: CASSPPWTSGAETQYF; cdr3_nt: TGTGCCAGCTCACCACCGTGGACTAGCGGGGCAGAGACCCAGTACTTC
v_call: TRBV20-1; d_call: TRBD2; clone_size: many; j_call: TRBJ2-4; cdr3_aa: CSATGLGTTTLAKNIQYF; cdr3_nt: TGCAGTGCTACCGGACTAGGAACAACTACCCTAGCCAAAAACATTCAGTACTTC
v_call: TRBV28; d_call: TRBD1; clone_size: many; j_call: TRBJ2-4; cdr3_aa: CASSTGTVSNIQYF; cdr3_nt: TGTGCCAGCAGTACCGGGACAGTCTCAAACATTCAGTACTTC